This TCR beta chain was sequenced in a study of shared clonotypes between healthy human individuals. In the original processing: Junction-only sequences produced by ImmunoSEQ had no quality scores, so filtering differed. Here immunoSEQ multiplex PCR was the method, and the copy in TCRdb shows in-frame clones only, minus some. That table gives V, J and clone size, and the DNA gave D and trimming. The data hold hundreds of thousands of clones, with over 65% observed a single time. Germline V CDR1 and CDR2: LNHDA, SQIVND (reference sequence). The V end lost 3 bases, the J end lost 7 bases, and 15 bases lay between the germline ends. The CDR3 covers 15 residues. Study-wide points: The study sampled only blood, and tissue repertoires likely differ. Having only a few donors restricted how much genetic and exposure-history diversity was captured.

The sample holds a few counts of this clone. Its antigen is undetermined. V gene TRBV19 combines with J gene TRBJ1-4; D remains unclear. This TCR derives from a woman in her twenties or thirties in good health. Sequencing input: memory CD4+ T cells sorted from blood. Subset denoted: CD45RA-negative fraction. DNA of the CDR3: TGTGCCAGTAGTATCCCCCCCCCGCGGGGTGAAAAACTGTTTTTT. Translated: CASSIPPPRGEKLFF.